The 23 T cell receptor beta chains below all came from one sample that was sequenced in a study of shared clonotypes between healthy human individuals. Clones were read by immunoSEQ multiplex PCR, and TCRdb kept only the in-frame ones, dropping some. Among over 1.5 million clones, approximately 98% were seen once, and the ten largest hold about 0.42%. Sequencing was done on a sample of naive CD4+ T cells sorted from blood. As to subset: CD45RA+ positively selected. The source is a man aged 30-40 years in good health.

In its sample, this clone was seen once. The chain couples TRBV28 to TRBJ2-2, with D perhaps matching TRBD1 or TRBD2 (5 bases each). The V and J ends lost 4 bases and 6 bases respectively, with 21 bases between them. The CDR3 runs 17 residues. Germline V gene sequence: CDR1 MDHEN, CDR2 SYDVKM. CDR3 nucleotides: TGTGCCAGCAGTTCCCTTAGGGACGTGGTGTGGGCCGGGGAGCTGTTTTTT. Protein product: CASSSLRDVVWAGELFF.

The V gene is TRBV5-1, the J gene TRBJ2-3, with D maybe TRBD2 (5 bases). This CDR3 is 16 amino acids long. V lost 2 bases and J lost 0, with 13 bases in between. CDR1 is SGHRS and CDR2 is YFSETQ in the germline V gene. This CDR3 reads CASSFRTVPSTDTQYF. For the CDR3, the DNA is TGCGCCAGCAGCTTCAGGACTGTTCCTAGCACAGATACGCAGTATTTT.

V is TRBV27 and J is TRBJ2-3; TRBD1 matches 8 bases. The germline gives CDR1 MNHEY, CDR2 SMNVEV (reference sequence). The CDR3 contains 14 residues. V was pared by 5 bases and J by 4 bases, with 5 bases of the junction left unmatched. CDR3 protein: CASSPRQGSDTQYF. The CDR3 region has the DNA TGTGCCAGCAGTCCCCGACAGGGGTCAGATACGCAGTATTTT.

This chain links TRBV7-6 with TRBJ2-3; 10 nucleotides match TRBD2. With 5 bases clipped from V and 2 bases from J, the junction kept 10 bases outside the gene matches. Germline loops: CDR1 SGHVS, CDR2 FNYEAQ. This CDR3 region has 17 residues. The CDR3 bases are TGTGCCAGCAGCCAAAAGCGGACTAGCGGAAACACAGATACGCAGTATTTT. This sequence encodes CASSQKRTSGNTDTQYF.

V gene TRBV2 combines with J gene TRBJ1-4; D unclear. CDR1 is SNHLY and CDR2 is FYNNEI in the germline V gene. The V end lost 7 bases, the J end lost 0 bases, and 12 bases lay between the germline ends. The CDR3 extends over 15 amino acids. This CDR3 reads CASTRGQATNEKLFF. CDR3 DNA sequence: TGTGCCAGCACTCGCGGCCAGGCAACTAATGAAAAACTGTTTTTT.

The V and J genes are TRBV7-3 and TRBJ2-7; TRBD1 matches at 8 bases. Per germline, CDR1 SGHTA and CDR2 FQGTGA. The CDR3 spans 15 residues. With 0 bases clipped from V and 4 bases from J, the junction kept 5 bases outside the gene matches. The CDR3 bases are TGTGCCAGCAGCTTAACGCCCAGGGGGCCATACGAGCAGTACTTC. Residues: CASSLTPRGPYEQYF.

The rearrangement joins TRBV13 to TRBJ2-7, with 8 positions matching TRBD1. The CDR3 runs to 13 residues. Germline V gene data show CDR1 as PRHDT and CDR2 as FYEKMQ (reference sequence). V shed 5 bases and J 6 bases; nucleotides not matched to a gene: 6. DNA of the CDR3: TGTGCCAGCAGCATCCGACAGGGGCGCGAGCAGTACTTC. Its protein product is CASSIRQGREQYF.

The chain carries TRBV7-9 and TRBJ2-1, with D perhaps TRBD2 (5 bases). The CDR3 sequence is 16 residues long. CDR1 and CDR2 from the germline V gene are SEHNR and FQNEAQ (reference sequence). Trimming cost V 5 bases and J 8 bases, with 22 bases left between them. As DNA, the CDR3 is TGTGCCAGCAGCCTAGAGAAAGGGCTAGCTCTCTATGAGCAGTTCTTC. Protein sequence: CASSLEKGLALYEQFF.

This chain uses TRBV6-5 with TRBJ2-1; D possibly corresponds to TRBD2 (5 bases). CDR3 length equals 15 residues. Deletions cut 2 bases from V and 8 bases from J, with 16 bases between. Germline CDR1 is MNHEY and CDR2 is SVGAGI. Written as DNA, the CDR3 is TGTGCCAGCAGTTACGGGCAGTCTACTAGGGATGAGCAGTTCTTC. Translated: CASSYGQSTRDEQFF.

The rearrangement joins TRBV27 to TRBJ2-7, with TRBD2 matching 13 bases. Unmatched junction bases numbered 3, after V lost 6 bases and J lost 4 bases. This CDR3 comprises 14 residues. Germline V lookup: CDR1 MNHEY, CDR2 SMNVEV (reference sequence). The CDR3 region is CASRLLAGGYEQYF. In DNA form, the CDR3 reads TGTGCCAGCAGGTTACTAGCGGGAGGGTACGAGCAGTACTTC.

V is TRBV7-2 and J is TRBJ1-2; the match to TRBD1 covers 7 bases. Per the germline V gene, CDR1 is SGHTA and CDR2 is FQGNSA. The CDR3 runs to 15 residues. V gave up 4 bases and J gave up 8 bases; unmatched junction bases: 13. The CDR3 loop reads CASSYTGTDFGGYTF. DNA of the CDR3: TGTGCCAGCAGCTATACCGGGACAGACTTTGGCGGCTACACCTTC.

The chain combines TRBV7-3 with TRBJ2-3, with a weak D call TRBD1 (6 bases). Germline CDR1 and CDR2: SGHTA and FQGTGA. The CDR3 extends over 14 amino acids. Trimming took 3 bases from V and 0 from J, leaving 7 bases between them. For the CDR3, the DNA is TGTGCCAGCAGCTTGGGGACAAGCACAGATACGCAGTATTTT. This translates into CASSLGTSTDTQYF. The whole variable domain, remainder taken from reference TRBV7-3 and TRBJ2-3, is GAGVSQTPSNKVTEKGKYVELRCDPISGHTALYWYRQSLGQGPEFLIYFQGTGAADDSGLPNDRFFAVRPEGSVSTLKIQRTERGDSAVYLCASSLGTSTDTQYFGPGTRLTVL.

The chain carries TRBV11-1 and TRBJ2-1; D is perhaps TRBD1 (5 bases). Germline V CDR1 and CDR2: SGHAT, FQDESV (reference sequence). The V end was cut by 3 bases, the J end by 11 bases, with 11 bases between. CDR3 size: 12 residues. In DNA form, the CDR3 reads TGTGCCAGCAGCTTTCGGCGACAGAAGCAGTTCTTC. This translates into CASSFRRQKQFF.

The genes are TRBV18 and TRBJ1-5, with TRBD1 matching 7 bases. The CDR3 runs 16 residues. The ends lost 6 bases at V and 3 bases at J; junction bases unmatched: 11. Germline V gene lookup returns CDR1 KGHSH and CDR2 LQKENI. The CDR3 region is CASSPNPGQTNQPQHF. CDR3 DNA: TGTGCCAGCTCCCCGAACCCGGGACAGACCAATCAGCCCCAGCATTTT. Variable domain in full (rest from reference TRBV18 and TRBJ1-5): NAGVMQNPRHLVRRRGQEARLRCSPMKGHSHVYWYRQLPEEGLKFMVYLQKENIIDESGMPKERFSAEFPKEGPSILRIQQVVRGDSAAYFCASSPNPGQTNQPQHFGDGTRLSIL.

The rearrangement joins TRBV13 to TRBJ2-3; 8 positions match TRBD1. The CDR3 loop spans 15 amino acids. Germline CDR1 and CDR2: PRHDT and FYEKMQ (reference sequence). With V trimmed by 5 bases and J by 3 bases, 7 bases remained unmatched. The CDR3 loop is CASSLRTGMTDTQYF. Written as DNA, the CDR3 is TGTGCCAGCAGCCTCCGGACAGGGATGACAGATACGCAGTATTTT.

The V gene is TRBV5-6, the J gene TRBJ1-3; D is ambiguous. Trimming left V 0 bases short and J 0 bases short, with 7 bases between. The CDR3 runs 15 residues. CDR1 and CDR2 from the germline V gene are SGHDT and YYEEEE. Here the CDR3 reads CASSLGQVSGNTIYF. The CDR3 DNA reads TGTGCCAGCAGCTTGGGGCAGGTCTCTGGAAACACCATATATTTT.

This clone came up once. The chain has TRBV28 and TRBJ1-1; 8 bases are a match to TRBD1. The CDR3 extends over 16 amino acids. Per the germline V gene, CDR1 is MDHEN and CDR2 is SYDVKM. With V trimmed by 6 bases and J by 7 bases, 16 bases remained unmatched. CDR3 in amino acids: CASSPTGQDYGYEAFF. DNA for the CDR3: TGTGCCAGCAGCCCGACGGGACAGGATTATGGATATGAAGCTTTCTTT. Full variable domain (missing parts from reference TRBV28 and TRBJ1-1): DVKVTQSSRYLVKRTGEKVFLECVQDMDHENMFWYRQDPGLGLRLIYFSYDVKMKEKGDIPEGYSVSREKKERFSLILESASTNQTSMYLCASSPTGQDYGYEAFFGQGTRLTVV.

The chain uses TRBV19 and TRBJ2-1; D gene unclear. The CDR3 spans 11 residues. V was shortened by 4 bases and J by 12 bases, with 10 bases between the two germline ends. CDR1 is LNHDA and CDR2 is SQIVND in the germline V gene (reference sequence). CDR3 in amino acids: CASSTPIGQFF. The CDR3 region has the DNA TGTGCCAGTAGTACTCCAATTGGGCAGTTCTTC.

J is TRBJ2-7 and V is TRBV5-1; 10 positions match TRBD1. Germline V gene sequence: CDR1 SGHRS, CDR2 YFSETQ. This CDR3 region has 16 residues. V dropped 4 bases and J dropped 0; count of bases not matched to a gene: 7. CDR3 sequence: CASSKTGTGASYEQYF. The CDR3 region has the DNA TGCGCCAGCAGCAAGACCGGGACAGGGGCCTCCTACGAGCAGTACTTC.

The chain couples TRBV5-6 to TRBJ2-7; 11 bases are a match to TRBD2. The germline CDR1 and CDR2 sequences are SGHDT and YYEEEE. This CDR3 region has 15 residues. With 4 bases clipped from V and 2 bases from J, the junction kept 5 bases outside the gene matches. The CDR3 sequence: CASSASGRWTYEQYF. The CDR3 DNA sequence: TGTGCCAGCAGCGCTAGCGGGAGGTGGACCTACGAGCAGTACTTC.

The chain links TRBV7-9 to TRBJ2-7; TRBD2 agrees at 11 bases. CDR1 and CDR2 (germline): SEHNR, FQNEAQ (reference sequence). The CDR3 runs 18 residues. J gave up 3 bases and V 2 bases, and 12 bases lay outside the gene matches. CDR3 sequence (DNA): TGTGCCAGCAGCTTACGGGGGACTAGCGGAACACTGAGCTACGAGCAGTACTTC. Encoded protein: CASSLRGTSGTLSYEQYF.

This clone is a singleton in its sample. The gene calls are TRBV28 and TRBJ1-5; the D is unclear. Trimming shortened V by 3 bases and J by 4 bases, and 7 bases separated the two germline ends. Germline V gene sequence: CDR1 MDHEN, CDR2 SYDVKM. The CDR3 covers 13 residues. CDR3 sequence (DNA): TGTGCCAGCAGTTTCCTCTTAAATCAGCCCCAGCATTTT. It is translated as CASSFLLNQPQHF.

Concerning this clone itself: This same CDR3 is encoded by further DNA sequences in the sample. CDR3 residues: CASSLVAGGYEQYF. The CDR3 DNA sequence: TGTGCCAGCAGCTTAGTAGCGGGAGGGTACGAGCAGTACTTC. The chain recombines TRBV7-2 with TRBJ2-7; 11 bases agree with TRBD2. V lost 1 base, J lost 4 bases, and 0 bases stayed unmatched. CDR3 size: 14 residues. Germline values: CDR1 SGHTA, CDR2 FQGNSA.